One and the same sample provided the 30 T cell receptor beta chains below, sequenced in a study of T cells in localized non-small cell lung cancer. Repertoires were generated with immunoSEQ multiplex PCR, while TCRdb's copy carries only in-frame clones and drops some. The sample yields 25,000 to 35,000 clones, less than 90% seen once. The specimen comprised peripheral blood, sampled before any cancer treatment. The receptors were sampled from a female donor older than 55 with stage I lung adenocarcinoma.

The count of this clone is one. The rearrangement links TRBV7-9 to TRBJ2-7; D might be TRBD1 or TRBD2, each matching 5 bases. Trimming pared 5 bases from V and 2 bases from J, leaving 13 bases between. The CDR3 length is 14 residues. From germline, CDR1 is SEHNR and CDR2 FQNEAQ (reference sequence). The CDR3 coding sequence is TGTGCCAGCAGCCACCGAGGGGAGCCCTACGAGCAGTACTTC. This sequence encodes CASSHRGEPYEQYF.

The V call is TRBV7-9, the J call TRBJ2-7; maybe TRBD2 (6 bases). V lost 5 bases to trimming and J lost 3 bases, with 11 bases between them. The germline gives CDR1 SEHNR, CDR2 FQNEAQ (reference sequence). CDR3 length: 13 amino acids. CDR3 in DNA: TGTGCCAGCAGCCCCGGGACTGACTACGAGCAGTACTTC. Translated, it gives CASSPGTDYEQYF.

The CDR3 nucleotides read TGCGCCAGCAGCCAAGAATTTGGGGGCTACACCTTC. Translating it yields CASSQEFGGYTF. V usage is TRBV4-1 and J usage is TRBJ1-2; D uncertain. V lost 0 bases and J lost 8, with 7 bases in between. Germline V gene sequence: CDR1 MGHRA, CDR2 YSYEKL. The CDR3 consists of 12 residues.

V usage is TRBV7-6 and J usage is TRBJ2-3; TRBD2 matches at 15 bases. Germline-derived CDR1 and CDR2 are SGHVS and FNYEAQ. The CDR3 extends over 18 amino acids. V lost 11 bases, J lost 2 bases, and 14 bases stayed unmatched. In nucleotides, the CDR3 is TGTGCCGGGTCTAGGACTAGCGGGAGGGCCCAACTCACAGATACGCAGTATTTT. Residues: CAGSRTSGRAQLTDTQYF.

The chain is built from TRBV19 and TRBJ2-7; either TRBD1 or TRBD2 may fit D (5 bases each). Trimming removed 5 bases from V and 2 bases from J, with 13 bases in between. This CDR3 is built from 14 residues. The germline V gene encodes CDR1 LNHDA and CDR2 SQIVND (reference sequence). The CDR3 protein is CASSETGTTYEQYF. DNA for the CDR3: TGTGCCAGTAGTGAAACCGGGACCACCTACGAGCAGTACTTC.

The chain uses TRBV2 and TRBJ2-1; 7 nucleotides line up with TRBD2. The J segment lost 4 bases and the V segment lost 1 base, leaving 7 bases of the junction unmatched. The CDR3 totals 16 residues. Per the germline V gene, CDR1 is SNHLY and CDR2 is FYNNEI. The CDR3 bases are TGTGCCAGCAGTGAAGGGGCTAGCGGAGATTACAATGAGCAGTTCTTC. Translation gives CASSEGASGDYNEQFF.

CDR3 nucleotide sequence: TGTGCCATCAGTTGGACAGGAGCGAACACTGAAGCTTTCTTT. Protein: CAISWTGANTEAFF. V gene TRBV10-3 combines with J gene TRBJ1-1, with 7 bases that match TRBD1. The CDR3 extends over 14 amino acids. Germline V gene data show CDR1 as ENHRY and CDR2 as SYGVKD. Losses at the gene ends were 5 bases for V and 1 base for J; bases not matched to a gene: 4.

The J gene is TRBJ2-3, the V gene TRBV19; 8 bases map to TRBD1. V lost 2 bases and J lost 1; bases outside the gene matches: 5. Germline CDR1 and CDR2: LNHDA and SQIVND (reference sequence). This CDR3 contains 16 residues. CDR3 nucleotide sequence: TGTGCCAGTAGTATATGGTCGGGACAGGGCACAGATACGCAGTATTTT. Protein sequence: CASSIWSGQGTDTQYF.

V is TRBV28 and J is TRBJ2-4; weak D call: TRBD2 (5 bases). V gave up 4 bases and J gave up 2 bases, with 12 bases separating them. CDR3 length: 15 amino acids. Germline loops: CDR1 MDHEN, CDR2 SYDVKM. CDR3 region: CASSSSDGTKNIQYF. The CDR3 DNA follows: TGTGCCAGCAGTTCTTCCGACGGGACCAAAAACATTCAGTACTTC.

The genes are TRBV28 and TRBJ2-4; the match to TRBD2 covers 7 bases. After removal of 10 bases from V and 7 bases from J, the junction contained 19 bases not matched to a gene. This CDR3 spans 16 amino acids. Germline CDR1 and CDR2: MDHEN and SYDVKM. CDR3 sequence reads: CATRGAGSGWANIQYF. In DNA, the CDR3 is TGTGCCACGAGAGGGGCGGGTAGCGGGTGGGCGAACATTCAGTACTTC.

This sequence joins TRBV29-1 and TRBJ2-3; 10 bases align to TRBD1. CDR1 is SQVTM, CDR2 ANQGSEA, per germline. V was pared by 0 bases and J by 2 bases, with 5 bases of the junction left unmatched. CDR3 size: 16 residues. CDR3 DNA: TGCAGCGTTGAAGAGGGGACAGGGGTCGACACAGATACGCAGTATTTT. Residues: CSVEEGTGVDTDTQYF.

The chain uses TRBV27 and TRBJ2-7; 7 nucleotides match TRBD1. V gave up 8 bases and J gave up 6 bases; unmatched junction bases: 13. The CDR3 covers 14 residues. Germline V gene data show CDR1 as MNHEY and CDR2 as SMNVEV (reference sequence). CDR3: CASSAQGSSVEQYF. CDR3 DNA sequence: TGTGCCAGCTCGGCACAGGGGTCATCGGTCGAGCAGTACTTC.

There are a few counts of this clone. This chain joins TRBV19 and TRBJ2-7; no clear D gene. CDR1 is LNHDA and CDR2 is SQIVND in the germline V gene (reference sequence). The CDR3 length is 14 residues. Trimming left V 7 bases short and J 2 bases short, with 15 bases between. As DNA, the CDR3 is TGTGCCAGTACCCCCGGACCCGGCCCCTACGAGCAGTACTTC. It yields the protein CASTPGPGPYEQYF.

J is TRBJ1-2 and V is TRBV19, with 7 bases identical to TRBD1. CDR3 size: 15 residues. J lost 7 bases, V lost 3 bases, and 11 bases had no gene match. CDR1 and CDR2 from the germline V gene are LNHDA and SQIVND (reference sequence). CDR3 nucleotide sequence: TGTGCCAGTAGTATGCTAGGACAGGCTGCGTCTGGCTACACCTTC. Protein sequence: CASSMLGQAASGYTF.

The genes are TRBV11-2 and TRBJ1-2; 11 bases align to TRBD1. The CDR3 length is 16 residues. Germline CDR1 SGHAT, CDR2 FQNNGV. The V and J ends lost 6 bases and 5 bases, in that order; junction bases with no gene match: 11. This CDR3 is CASSPLPGQGVYGYTF. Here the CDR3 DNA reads TGTGCCAGCAGTCCCCTCCCGGGACAGGGGGTGTATGGCTACACCTTC.

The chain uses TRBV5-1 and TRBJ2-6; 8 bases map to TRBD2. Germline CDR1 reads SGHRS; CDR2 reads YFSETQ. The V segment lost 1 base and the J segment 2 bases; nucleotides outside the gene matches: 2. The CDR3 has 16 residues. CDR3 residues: CASSLPGGAGANVLTF. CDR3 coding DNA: TGCGCCAGCAGCTTGCCCGGGGGGGCTGGGGCCAACGTCCTGACTTTC.

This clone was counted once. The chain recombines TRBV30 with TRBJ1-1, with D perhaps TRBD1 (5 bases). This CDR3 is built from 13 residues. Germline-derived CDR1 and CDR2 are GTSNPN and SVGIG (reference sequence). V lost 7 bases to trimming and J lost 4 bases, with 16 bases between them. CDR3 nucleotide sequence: TGTGCCTCCCGGGTAGGGGCGGGCACTGAAGCTTTCTTT. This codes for CASRVGAGTEAFF.

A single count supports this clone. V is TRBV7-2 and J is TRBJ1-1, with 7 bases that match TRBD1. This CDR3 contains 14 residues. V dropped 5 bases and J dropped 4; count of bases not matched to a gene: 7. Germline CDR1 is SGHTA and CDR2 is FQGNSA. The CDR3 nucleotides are TGTGCCAGCAGCACCCGACAGGGTTCCACTGAAGCTTTCTTT. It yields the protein CASSTRQGSTEAFF.

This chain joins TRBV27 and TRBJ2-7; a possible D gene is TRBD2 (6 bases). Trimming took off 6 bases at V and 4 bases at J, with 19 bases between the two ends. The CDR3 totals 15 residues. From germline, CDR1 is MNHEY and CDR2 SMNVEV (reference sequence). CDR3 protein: CASRTPGLPLYEQYF. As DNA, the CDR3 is TGTGCCAGCAGAACACCGGGACTTCCTCTGTACGAGCAGTACTTC.

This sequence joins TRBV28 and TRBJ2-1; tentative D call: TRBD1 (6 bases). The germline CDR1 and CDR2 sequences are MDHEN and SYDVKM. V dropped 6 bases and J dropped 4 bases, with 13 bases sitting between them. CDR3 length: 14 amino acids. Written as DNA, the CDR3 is TGTGCCAGCAGCCCTATAGGGGGATACAATGAGCAGTTCTTC. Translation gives CASSPIGGYNEQFF.

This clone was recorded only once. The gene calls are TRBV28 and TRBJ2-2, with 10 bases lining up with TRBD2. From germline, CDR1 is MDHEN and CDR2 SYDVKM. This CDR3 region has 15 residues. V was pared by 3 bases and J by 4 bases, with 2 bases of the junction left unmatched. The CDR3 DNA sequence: TGTGCCAGCAGTTTCCGACTAGCGGGCACCGGGGAGCTGTTTTTT. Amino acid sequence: CASSFRLAGTGELFF.

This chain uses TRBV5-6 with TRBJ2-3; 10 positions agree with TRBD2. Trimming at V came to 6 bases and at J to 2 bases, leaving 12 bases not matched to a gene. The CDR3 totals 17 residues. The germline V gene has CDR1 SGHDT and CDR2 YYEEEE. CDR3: CASTQGTGLAVTDTQYF. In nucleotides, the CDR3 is TGTGCCAGCACTCAGGGAACAGGACTAGCGGTCACAGATACGCAGTATTTT.

In DNA form, the CDR3 reads TGTGCCAGCAGAGGTCCTCAGGGAAGGGAGACTAATGAAAAACTGTTTTTT. Translating it yields CASRGPQGRETNEKLFF. V and J are TRBV28 and TRBJ1-4; TRBD1 might be the D (5 bases). Germline CDR1 is MDHEN and CDR2 is SYDVKM. Trimming took off 6 bases at V and 2 bases at J, with 19 bases between the two ends. The CDR3 spans 17 residues.

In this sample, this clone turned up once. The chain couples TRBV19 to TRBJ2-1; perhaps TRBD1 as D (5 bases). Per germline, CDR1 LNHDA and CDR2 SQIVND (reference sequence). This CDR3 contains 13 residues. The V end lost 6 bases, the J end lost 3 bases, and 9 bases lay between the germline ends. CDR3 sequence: CASSKDNYNEQFF. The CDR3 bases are TGTGCCAGTAGCAAGGACAACTACAATGAGCAGTTCTTC. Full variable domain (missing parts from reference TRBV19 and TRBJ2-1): DGGITQSPKYLFRKEGQNVTLSCEQNLNHDAMYWYRQDPGQGLRLIYYSQIVNDFQKGDIAEGYSVSREKKESFPLTVTSAQKNPTAFYLCASSKDNYNEQFFGPGTRLTVL.

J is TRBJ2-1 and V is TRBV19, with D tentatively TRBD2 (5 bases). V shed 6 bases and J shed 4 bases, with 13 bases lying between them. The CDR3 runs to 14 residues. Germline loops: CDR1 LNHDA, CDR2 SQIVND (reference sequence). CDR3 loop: CASSPLAAYNEQFF. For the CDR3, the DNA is TGTGCCAGTAGCCCGCTAGCAGCTTACAATGAGCAGTTCTTC.

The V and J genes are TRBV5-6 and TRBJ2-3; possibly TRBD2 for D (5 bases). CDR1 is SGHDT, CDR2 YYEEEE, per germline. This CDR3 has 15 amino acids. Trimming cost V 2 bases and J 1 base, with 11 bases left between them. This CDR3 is CASSFGVSGTDTQYF. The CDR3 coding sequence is TGTGCCAGCAGCTTCGGGGTGAGTGGCACAGATACGCAGTATTTT.

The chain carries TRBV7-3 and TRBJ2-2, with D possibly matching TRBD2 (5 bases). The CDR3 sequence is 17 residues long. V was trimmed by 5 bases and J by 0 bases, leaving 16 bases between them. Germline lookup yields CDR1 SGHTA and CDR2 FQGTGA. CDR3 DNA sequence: TGTGCCAGCAGCAATCCGGCTAGCAGTGCGAACACCGGGGAGCTGTTTTTT. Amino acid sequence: CASSNPASSANTGELFF.

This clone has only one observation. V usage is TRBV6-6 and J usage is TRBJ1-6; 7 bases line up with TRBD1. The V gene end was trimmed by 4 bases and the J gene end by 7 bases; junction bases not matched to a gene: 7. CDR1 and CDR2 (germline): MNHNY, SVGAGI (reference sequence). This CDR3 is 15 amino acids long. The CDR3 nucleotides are TGTGCCAGCAGTTTACGACAGGGTACAAATTCACCCCTCCACTTT. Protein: CASSLRQGTNSPLHF.

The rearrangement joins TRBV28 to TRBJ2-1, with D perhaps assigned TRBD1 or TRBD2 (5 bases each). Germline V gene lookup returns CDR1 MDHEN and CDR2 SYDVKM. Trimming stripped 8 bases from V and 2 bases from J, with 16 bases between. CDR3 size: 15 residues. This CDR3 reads CASGQPGLPYNEQFF. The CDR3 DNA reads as TGTGCCAGCGGGCAACCGGGGCTACCCTACAATGAGCAGTTCTTC.

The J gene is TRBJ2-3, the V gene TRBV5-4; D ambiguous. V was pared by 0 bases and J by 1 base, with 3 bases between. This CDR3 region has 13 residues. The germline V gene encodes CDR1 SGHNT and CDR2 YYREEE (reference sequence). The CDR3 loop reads CASSLVGTDTQYF. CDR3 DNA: TGTGCCAGCAGCTTGGTGGGCACAGATACGCAGTATTTT.